This T cell receptor beta chain was sequenced during a study of liver allograft versus peripheral blood T cells. Looking at the study overall: Repertoires of T cell receptors in transplanted livers were compared with recipients' peripheral blood repertoires.

Germline V gene lookup returns CDR1 SGHTA and CDR2 FQGNSA. The CDR3 has 14 amino acids. TCRdb reprocessed the reads via MiXCR and lists one record per CDR3 protein. The sample contains about 13,000 distinct CDR3 sequences, about 18% of which appear only once. On this clonotype: Possible read error: a much larger clone is one base away.

This TCR was recovered from a human patient who had a liver transplant. Some of these T cells may belong to the graft donor. The V and J genes are TRBV7-2 and TRBJ2-7; D gene uncertain. CDR3 DNA: TGTGCCAGCAGCCTAACCGGTAGCACGTACGAGCACTACTTC. Protein: CASSLTGSTYEHYF.